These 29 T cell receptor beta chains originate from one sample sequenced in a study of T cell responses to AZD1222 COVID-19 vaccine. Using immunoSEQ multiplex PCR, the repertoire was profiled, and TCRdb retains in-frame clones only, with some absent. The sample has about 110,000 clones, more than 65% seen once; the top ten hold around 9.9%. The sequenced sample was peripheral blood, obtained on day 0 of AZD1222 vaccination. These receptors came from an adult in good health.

The CDR3 protein is CASSLQGGENIQYF. Written as DNA, the CDR3 is TGTGCCAGCAGCCTGCAGGGGGGTGAAAACATTCAGTACTTC. The rearrangement uses TRBV11-3 and TRBJ2-4; the D gene is possibly TRBD1 (7 bases). The CDR3 covers 14 residues. The V and J ends lost 5 bases and 5 bases respectively, with 13 bases between them. Germline values: CDR1 SGHNT, CDR2 YENEEA.

The CDR3 coding sequence is TGTGCCAGCAGCTTGAATAGTGTTGCAAACACCGGGGAGCTGTTTTTT. Protein sequence: CASSLNSVANTGELFF. The chain combines TRBV7-2 with TRBJ2-2; no clear D. CDR1 SGHTA and CDR2 FQGNSA come from the germline V gene. This CDR3 contains 16 residues. V lost 3 bases to trimming and J lost 2 bases, with 13 bases between them.

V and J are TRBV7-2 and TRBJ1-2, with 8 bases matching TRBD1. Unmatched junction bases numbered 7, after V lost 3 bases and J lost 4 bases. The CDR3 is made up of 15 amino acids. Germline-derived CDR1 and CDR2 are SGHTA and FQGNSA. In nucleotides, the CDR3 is TGTGCCAGCAGCTTCACACAGGGGGATCCCTATGGCTACACCTTC. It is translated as CASSFTQGDPYGYTF.

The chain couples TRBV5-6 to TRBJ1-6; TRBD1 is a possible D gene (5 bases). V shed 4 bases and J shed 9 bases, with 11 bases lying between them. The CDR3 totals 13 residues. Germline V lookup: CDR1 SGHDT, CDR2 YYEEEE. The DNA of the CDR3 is TGTGCCAGCAGCGCCAGGGTCCGTTCACCCCTCCACTTT. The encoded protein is CASSARVRSPLHF.

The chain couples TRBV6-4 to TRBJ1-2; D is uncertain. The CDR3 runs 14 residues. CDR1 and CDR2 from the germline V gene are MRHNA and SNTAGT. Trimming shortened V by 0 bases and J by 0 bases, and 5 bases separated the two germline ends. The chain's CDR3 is CASSDSPANYGYTF. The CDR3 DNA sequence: TGTGCCAGCAGTGACTCACCCGCTAACTATGGCTACACCTTC.

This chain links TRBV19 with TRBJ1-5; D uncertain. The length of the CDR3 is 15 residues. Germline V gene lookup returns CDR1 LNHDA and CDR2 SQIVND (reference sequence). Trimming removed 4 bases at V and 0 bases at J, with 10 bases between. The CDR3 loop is CASSRAPGSNQPQHF. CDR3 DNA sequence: TGTGCCAGTAGTAGGGCACCGGGTAGCAATCAGCCCCAGCATTTT.

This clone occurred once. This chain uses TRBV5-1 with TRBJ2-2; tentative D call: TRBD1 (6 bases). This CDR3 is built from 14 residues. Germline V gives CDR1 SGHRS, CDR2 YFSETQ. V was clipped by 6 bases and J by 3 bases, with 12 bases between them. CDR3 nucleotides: TGCGCCAGCACACGGGACACCGACACCGGGGAGCTGTTTTTT. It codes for CASTRDTDTGELFF. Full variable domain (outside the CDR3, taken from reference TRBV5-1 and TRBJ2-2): KAGVTQTPRYLIKTRGQQVTLSCSPISGHRSVSWYQQTPGQGLQFLFEYFSETQRNKGNFPGRFSGRQFSNSRSEMNVSTLELGDSALYLCASTRDTDTGELFFGEGSRLTVL.

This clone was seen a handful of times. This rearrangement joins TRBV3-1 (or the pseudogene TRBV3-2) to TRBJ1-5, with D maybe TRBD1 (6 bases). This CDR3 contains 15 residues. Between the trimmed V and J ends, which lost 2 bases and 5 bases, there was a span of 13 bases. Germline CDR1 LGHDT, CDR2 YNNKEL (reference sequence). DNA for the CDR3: TGTGCCAGCAGCCAATCGTCAGGGGCCGATCAGCCCCAGCATTTT. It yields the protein CASSQSSGADQPQHF.

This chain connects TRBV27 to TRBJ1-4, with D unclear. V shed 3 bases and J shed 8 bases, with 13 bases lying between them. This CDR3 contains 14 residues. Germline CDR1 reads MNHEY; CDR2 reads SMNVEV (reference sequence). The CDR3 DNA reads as TGTGCCAGCAGTTTGGATCGCCGGATCGAAAAACTGTTTTTT. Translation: CASSLDRRIEKLFF.

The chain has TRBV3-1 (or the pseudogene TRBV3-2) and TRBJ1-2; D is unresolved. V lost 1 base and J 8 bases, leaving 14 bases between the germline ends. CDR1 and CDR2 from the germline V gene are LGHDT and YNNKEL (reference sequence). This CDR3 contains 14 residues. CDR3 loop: CASSQVDPVGGYTF. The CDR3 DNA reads TGTGCCAGCAGCCAAGTGGACCCGGTGGGAGGCTACACCTTC.

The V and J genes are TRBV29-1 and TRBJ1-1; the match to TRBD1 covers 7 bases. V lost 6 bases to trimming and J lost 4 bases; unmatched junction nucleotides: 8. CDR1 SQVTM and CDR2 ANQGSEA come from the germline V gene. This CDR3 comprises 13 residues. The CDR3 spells CSVAGQQSTEAFF. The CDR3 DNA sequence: TGCAGCGTCGCGGGACAGCAGAGCACTGAAGCTTTCTTT.

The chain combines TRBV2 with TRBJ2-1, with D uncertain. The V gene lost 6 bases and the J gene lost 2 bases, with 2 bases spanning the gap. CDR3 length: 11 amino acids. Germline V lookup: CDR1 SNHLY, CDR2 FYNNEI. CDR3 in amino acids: CASRAYNEQFF. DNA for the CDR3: TGTGCCAGCAGGGCCTACAATGAGCAGTTCTTC.

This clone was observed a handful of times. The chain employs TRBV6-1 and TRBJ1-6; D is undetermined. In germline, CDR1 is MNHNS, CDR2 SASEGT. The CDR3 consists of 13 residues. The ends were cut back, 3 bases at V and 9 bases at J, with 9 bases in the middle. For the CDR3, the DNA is TGTGCCAGCAGTGACGTGGCCGGTTCACCCCTCCACTTT. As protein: CASSDVAGSPLHF.

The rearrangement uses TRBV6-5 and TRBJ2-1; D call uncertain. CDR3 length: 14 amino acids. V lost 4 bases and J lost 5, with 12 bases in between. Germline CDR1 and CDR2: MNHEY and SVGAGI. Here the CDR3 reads CASSSPMRHNEQFF. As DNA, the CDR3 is TGTGCCAGCAGTTCTCCCATGCGGCACAATGAGCAGTTCTTC.

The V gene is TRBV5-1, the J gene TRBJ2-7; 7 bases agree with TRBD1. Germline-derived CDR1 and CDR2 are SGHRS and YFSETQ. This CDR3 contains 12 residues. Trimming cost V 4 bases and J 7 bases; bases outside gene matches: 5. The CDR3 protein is CASSVQGLEQYF. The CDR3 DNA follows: TGCGCCAGCAGCGTACAGGGGTTAGAGCAGTACTTC. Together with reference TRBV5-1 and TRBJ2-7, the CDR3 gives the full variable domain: KAGVTQTPRYLIKTRGQQVTLSCSPISGHRSVSWYQQTPGQGLQFLFEYFSETQRNKGNFPGRFSGRQFSNSRSEMNVSTLELGDSALYLCASSVQGLEQYFGPGTRLTVT.

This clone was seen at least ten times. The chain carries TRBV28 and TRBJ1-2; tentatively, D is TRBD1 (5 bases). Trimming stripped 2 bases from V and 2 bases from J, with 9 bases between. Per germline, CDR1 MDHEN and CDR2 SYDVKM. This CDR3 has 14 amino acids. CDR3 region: CASSLQQANYGYTF. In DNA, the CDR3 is TGTGCCAGCAGTTTACAACAGGCCAACTATGGCTACACCTTC.

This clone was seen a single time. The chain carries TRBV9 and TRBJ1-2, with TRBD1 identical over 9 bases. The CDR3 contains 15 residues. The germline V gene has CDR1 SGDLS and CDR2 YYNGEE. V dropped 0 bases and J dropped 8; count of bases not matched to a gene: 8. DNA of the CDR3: TGTGCCAGCAGCGTAGGAGGGACAGGGATTTGGGGCTACACCTTC. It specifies CASSVGGTGIWGYTF. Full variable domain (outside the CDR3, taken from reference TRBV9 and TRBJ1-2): DSGVTQTPKHLITATGQRVTLRCSPRSGDLSVYWYQQSLDQGLQFLIQYYNGEERAKGNILERFSAQQFPDLHSELNLSSLELGDSALYFCASSVGGTGIWGYTFGSGTRLTVV.

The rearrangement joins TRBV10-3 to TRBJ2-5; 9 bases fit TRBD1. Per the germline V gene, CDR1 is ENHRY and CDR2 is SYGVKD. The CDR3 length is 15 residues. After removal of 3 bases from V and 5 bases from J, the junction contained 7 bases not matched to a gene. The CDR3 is CAISDPTGGRETQYF. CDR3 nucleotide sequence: TGTGCCATCAGTGATCCTACAGGGGGCAGGGAGACCCAGTACTTC.

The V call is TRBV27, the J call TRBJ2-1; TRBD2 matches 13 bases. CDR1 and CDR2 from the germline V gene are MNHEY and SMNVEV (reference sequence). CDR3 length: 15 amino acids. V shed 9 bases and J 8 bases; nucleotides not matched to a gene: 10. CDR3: CARAHRTSGRDEQFF. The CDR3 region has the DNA TGTGCCAGAGCCCACCGGACTAGCGGGAGAGATGAGCAGTTCTTC.

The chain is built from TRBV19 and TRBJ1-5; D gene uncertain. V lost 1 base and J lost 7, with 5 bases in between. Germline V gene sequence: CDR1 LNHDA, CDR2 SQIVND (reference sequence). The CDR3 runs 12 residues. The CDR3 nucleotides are TGTGCCAGTAGTATAGGGAGGCAGCCCCAGCATTTT. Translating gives CASSIGRQPQHF. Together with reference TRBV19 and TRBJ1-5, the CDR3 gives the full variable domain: DGGITQSPKYLFRKEGQNVTLSCEQNLNHDAMYWYRQDPGQGLRLIYYSQIVNDFQKGDIAEGYSVSREKKESFPLTVTSAQKNPTAFYLCASSIGRQPQHFGDGTRLSIL.

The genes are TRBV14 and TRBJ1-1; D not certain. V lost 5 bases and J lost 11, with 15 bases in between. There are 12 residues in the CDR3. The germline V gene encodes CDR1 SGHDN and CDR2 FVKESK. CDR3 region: CASSSYTGWAFF. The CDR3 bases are TGTGCCAGCAGCAGCTACACCGGATGGGCTTTCTTT.

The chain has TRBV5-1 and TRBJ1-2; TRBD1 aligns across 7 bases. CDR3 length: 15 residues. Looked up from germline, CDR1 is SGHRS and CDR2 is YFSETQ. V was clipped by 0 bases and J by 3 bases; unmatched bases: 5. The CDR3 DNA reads TGCGCCAGCAGCTTGGCCAGCAGGGGGGACTATGGCTACACCTTC. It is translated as CASSLASRGDYGYTF. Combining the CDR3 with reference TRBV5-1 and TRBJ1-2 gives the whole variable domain KAGVTQTPRYLIKTRGQQVTLSCSPISGHRSVSWYQQTPGQGLQFLFEYFSETQRNKGNFPGRFSGRQFSNSRSEMNVSTLELGDSALYLCASSLASRGDYGYTFGSGTRLTVV.

CDR3 amino acids: CASNPGQAKQPQHF. In DNA, the CDR3 is TGTGCCAGCAACCCGGGACAGGCTAAGCAGCCCCAGCATTTT. The V gene is TRBV28, the J gene TRBJ1-5; 8 bases agree with TRBD1. CDR1 and CDR2 from the germline V gene are MDHEN and SYDVKM. With 7 bases clipped from V and 7 bases from J, the junction kept 9 bases outside the gene matches. The CDR3 totals 14 residues.

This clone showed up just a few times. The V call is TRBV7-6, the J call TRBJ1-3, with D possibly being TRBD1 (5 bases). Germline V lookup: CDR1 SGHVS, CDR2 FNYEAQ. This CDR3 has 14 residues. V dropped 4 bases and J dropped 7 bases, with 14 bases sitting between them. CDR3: CASSSSWRDNTIYF. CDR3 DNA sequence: TGTGCCAGCAGCTCCTCGTGGAGGGACAACACCATATATTTT.

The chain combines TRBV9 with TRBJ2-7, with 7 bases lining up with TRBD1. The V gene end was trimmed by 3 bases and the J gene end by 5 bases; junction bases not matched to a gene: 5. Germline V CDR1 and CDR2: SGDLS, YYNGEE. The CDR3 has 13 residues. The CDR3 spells CASSGGQYNEQYF. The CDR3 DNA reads TGTGCCAGCAGCGGGGGACAGTATAACGAGCAGTACTTC.

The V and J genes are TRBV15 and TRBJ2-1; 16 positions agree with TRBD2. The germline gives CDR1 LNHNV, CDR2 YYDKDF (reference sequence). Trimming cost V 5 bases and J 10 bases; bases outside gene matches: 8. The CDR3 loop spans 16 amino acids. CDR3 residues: CATSEHGTSGRDEQFF. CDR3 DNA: TGTGCCACCAGCGAACACGGGACTAGCGGGAGGGACGAGCAGTTCTTC.

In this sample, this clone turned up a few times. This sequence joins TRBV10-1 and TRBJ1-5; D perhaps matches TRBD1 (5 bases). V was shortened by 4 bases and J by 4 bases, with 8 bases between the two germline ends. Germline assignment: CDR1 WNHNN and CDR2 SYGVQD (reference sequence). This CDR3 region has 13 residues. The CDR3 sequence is CASSASGNQPQHF. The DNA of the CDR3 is TGCGCCAGCAGTGCGTCAGGGAATCAGCCCCAGCATTTT.

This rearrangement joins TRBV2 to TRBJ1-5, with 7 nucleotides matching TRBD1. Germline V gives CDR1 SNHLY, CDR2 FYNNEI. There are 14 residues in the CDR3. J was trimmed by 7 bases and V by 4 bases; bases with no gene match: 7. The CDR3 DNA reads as TGTGCCAGCAGTGCAGAGGGGGCAGGCCAGCCCCAGCATTTT. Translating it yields CASSAEGAGQPQHF.

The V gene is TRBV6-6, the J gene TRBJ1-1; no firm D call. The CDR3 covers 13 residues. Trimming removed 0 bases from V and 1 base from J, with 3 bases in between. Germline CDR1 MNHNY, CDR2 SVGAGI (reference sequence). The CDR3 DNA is TGTGCCAGCAGTTACTCTAGGAACACTGAAGCTTTCTTT. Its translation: CASSYSRNTEAFF.